This T cell receptor beta chain was observed in a study of T cells after yellow fever vaccination. Germline-derived CDR1 and CDR2 are ENHRY and SYGVKD. The CDR3 spans 12 residues. The V end lost 8 bases, the J end lost 2 bases, and 8 bases lay between the germline ends. UMIs and a universal primer site were added when TCR cDNA was made by 5'RACE template switching. TCRdb re-analysed the 5' RACE reads in MiXCR, keeping a single row per CDR3 protein. This table has roughly 340,000 distinct CDR3 sequences, about 9.5% appearing once. In this sample, this clonotype turned up many times. This sequence originates from a man in his late teens or twenties who received the YFV17D yellow fever vaccine. This specimen was PBMCs, taken on the day of the first yellow fever vaccination. The rearrangement uses TRBV10-3 and TRBJ2-3; D is undetermined. CDR3 DNA sequence: TGTGCCATCCTTGGGGACACAGATACGCAGTATTTT. Translation: CAILGDTDTQYF.